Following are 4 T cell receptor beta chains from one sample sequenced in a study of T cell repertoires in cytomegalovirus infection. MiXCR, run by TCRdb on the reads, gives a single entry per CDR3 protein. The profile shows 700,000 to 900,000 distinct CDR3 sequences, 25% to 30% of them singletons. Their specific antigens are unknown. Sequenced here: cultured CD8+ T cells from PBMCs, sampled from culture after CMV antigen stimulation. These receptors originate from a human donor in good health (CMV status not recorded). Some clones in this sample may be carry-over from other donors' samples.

CDR3: CASSLPNYNSPLHF. The CDR3 DNA sequence: TGTGCCAGCAGCTTACCCAATTATAATTCACCCCTCCACTTT. The rearrangement links TRBV7-9 to TRBJ1-6; D is ambiguous. CDR3 length: 14 amino acids. V lost 2 bases and J 4 bases, leaving 6 bases between the germline ends. The germline V gene encodes CDR1 SEHNR and CDR2 FQNEAQ (reference sequence).

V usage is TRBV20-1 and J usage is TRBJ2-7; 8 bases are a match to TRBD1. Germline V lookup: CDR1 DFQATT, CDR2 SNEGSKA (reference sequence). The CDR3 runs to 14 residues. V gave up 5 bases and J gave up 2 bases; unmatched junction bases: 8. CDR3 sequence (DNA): TGCAGTGCTGATCCGGGACAGGCGACCTACGAGCAGTACTTC. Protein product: CSADPGQATYEQYF.

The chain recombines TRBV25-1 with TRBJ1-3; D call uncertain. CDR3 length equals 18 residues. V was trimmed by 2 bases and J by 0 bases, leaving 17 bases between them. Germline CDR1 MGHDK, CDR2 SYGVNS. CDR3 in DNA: TGTGCCAGCAGTGAACATCGACGGCACGGGCCCTCTGGAAACACCATATATTTT. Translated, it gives CASSEHRRHGPSGNTIYF.

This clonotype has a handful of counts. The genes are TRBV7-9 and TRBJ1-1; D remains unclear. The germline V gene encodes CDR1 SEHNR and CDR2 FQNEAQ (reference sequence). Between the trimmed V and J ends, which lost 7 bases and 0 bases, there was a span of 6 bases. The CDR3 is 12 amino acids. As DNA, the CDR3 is TGTGCCAGCAAACAGATGAACACTGAAGCTTTCTTT. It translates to CASKQMNTEAFF.